This T cell receptor (beta chain) was sequenced during a study of blood T cell repertoires in COVID-19. About the study: The origin of the acute and convalescent COVID-19 samples was the United States, Italy and Spain. Sources were T cells, B-cell-depleted T cells, or PBMCs; the material itself was cDNA or gDNA.

The V end was cut by 6 bases, the J end by 5 bases, with 17 bases between. Germline assignment: CDR1 LNHNV and CDR2 YYDKDF (reference sequence). The CDR3 covers 15 residues. In the original analysis: Reference gene primers were amplified, and this amplification served to estimate nucleated cell counts. The method was immunoSEQ multiplex PCR; TCRdb's version includes in-frame clones alone and lacks a portion of them. V and J calls and clone size follow that table, whereas D and trimming were derived from the DNA. Among 200,000 or so clones listed, about 84% were seen once. This sequence joins TRBV15 and TRBJ2-1; D perhaps matches TRBD2 (6 bases). The TCR comes from a woman aged 25 to 39 with acute or convalescent COVID-19. The sequenced sample was peripheral blood. CDR3 sequence: CATSSQGLQNNEQFF. The CDR3 DNA is TGTGCCACCAGTTCTCAGGGACTGCAAAACAATGAGCAGTTCTTC. Full variable domain (remainder filled in from reference TRBV15 and TRBJ2-1): DAMVIQNPRYQVTQFGKPVTLSCSQTLNHNVMYWYQQKSSQAPKLLFHYYDKDFNNEADTPDNFQSRRPNTSFCFLDIRSPGLGDTAMYLCATSSQGLQNNEQFFGPGTRLTVL.